These 11 T cell receptor beta chains were sequenced from one sample in a study of T cells after yellow fever vaccination. TCRdb ran MiXCR on the 5' RACE reads and lists one entry per CDR3 protein. The sample consists of around 330,000 distinct CDR3 sequences, less than 4.5% of them appearing once. Sequencing was performed on PBMCs, taken on the day of the yellow fever booster vaccination. These receptors were obtained from a man aged 18 to 30 who received the YFV17D yellow fever vaccine.

This clonotype came up a few times. CDR3 protein: CASSPRKGRTDTQYF. DNA of the CDR3: TGTGCCAGCTCACCACGAAAAGGTCGCACAGATACGCAGTATTTT. The genes are TRBV18 and TRBJ2-3; D is unclear. The CDR3 length is 15 residues. Per the germline V gene, CDR1 is KGHSH and CDR2 is LQKENI. V shed 1 base and J shed 1 base, with 9 bases lying between them.

Only a few counts were recorded for this clonotype. This chain joins TRBV5-1 and TRBJ2-7, with 10 positions matching TRBD2. CDR3 length: 17 residues. In germline, CDR1 is SGHRS, CDR2 YFSETQ. With 4 bases clipped from V and 3 bases from J, the junction kept 13 bases outside the gene matches. As DNA, the CDR3 is TGCGCCAGCAGCCCGGGAGGGGCTAGCGGGGGATTCTACGAGCAGTACGTC. Translated, it gives CASSPGGASGGFYEQYV.

This clonotype showed up just a few times. The chain carries TRBV7-2 and TRBJ1-2, with a weak D call TRBD1 (5 bases). Germline V gene data show CDR1 as SGHTA and CDR2 as FQGNSA. The CDR3 extends over 15 amino acids. Trimming removed 1 base from V and 4 bases from J, with 13 bases in between. The CDR3 DNA sequence: TGTGCCAGCAGCTTAGAAGGGGACCCCTTCTATGGCTACACCTTC. This codes for CASSLEGDPFYGYTF.

This clonotype was seen repeatedly, ten times or more. The chain couples TRBV5-4 to TRBJ2-3; D not certain. The CDR3 consists of 12 residues. Germline lookup yields CDR1 SGHNT and CDR2 YYREEE (reference sequence). Trimming took off 6 bases at V and 2 bases at J, with 7 bases between the two ends. This CDR3 is CASTSNTDTQYF. CDR3 nucleotide sequence: TGTGCCAGCACTTCCAACACAGATACGCAGTATTTT.

This clonotype occurred many times. The rearrangement links TRBV6-6 to TRBJ2-3; no firm D call. Trimming shortened V by 2 bases and J by 6 bases, and 9 bases separated the two germline ends. Germline V gene lookup returns CDR1 MNHNY and CDR2 SVGAGI (reference sequence). This CDR3 is 13 amino acids long. The CDR3 is CASSYVRTDTQYF. Written as DNA, the CDR3 is TGTGCCAGCAGTTACGTACGGACGGATACGCAGTATTTT.

At least ten counts were recorded for this clonotype. This chain connects TRBV3-1 to TRBJ2-1, with 9 bases lining up with TRBD2. This CDR3 comprises 14 residues. Germline V gene sequence: CDR1 LGHDT, CDR2 YNNKEL (reference sequence). With V trimmed by 7 bases and J by 5 bases, 6 bases remained unmatched. The CDR3 is CASKAGGGNNEQFF. CDR3 nucleotides: TGTGCCAGCAAAGCGGGGGGAGGCAACAATGAGCAGTTCTTC.

This clonotype was found many times. This chain uses TRBV7-2 with TRBJ2-5; maybe TRBD2 (7 bases). The V end was cut by 6 bases, the J end by 4 bases, with 18 bases between. Germline loops: CDR1 SGHTA, CDR2 FQGNSA. This CDR3 spans 15 amino acids. Here the CDR3 DNA reads TGTGCCAGCAGAAGAGGGGGGGCAGCTTTAGAGACCCAGTACTTC. Amino acids: CASRRGGAALETQYF. Complete variable domain (other parts from reference TRBV7-2 and TRBJ2-5): GAGVSQSPSNKVTEKGKDVELRCDPISGHTALYWYRQSLGQGLEFLIYFQGNSAPDKSGLPSDRFSAERTGGSVSTLTIQRTQQEDSAVYLCASRRGGAALETQYFGPGTRLLVL.

CDR3 in DNA: TGTGCCATCAGTGAACGGAGACAACATGGCTACACCTTC. It translates to CAISERRQHGYTF. The chain links TRBV10-3 to TRBJ1-2; the D is unclear. Per germline, CDR1 ENHRY and CDR2 SYGVKD. CDR3 length equals 13 residues. Between the trimmed V and J ends, which lost 3 bases and 6 bases, there was a span of 11 bases.

This clonotype was found many times. The rearrangement links TRBV11-2 to TRBJ2-2; TRBD2 aligns across 12 bases. V lost 5 bases to trimming and J lost 9 bases; unmatched junction nucleotides: 7. The germline V gene has CDR1 SGHAT and CDR2 FQNNGV. The CDR3 consists of 15 residues. In nucleotides, the CDR3 is TGTGCCAGCAGCACACGACTAGCGGGGGCTTGGGAGCTGTTTTTT. Encoded protein: CASSTRLAGAWELFF.

The V call is TRBV7-2, the J call TRBJ1-4; D ambiguous. Between the trimmed V and J ends, which lost 4 bases and 3 bases, there was a span of 12 bases. The CDR3 has 15 amino acids. Germline CDR1 is SGHTA and CDR2 is FQGNSA. CDR3 in amino acids: CASSSQRVPNEKLFF. The CDR3 nucleotides read TGTGCCAGCAGCTCCCAAAGGGTTCCTAATGAAAAACTGTTTTTT.

The V gene is TRBV5-1, the J gene TRBJ2-6, with TRBD1 matching 9 bases. This CDR3 has 18 amino acids. Germline V gene lookup returns CDR1 SGHRS and CDR2 YFSETQ. V gave up 0 bases and J gave up 2 bases; unmatched junction bases: 6. As DNA, the CDR3 is TGCGCCAGCAGCTTGGAGTTGGGGACAGGGACTGGGGCCAACGTCCTGACTTTC. Amino acids: CASSLELGTGTGANVLTF.